These T cell receptor beta chains were read from a single sample in a study of CD8 T cells in Susac syndrome. TCRdb reprocessed the immunoSEQ multiplex PCR reads with MiXCR, giving one entry per CDR3 protein. Here the sample spans approximately 110,000 distinct CDR3 sequences, 90% to 95% being singletons. Sequencing used CD4+ T cells from PBMCs. These receptors all stem from a human donor in good health. Each CDR3 is given with its conserved first and last residue. The D gene is left open where the match is weak. The size entry is marked missing in some rows and otherwise reads once, few, many or a size class.

D gene: .
J gene: TRBJ2-7
clone size: .
CDR3 length: 13
V gene: TRBV7-9
CDR3 DNA: TGTGCCAGCAGCTCCGCCGGGACCTACGAGCAGTACTTC
CDR3 protein: CASSSAGTYEQYF

D gene: .
J gene: TRBJ1-4
clone size: .
CDR3 length: 11
V gene: TRBV12-3/TRBV12-4
CDR3 DNA: TGTGCCAGCAGTTTGACTGAAAAACTGTTTTTT
CDR3 protein: CASSLTEKLFF

D gene: .
J gene: TRBJ1-1
clone size: .
CDR3 length: 13
V gene: TRBV7-6
CDR3 DNA: TGTGCCAGCAGCCCGGGGGAGGGTACTGAAGCTTTCTTT
CDR3 protein: CASSPGEGTEAFF

D gene: .
J gene: TRBJ1-5
clone size: .
CDR3 length: 15
V gene: TRBV23-1
CDR3 DNA: TGCGCCAGCAGTCACCGGAAATATAGCAATCAGCCCCAGCATTTT
CDR3 protein: CASSHRKYSNQPQHF

D gene: .
J gene: TRBJ1-1
clone size: .
CDR3 length: 13
V gene: TRBV5-6
CDR3 DNA: TGTGCCAGCAGTCCTCGGGGGCGCACTGAAGCTTTCTTT
CDR3 protein: CASSPRGRTEAFF

D gene: .
J gene: TRBJ2-7
clone size: .
CDR3 length: 11
V gene: TRBV30
CDR3 DNA: TGTGCCTGGAGTGTCTCTCACGAGCAGTACTTC
CDR3 protein: CAWSVSHEQYF

D gene: .
J gene: TRBJ2-2
clone size: .
CDR3 length: 13
V gene: TRBV2
CDR3 DNA: TGTGCCAGCAGTGGGGGACTGTCGGGGGAGCTGTTTTTT
CDR3 protein: CASSGGLSGELFF

D gene: .
J gene: TRBJ2-1
clone size: .
CDR3 length: 14
V gene: TRBV19
CDR3 DNA: TGTGCCAGTAGGGGGCTGGGGACCGACTCTGAGCAGTTCTTC
CDR3 protein: CASRGLGTDSEQFF

D gene: .
J gene: TRBJ2-7
clone size: .
CDR3 length: 14
V gene: TRBV2
CDR3 DNA: TGTGCCAGCATGGTCAGGGAGCTGTCCTACGAGCAGTACTTC
CDR3 protein: CASMVRELSYEQYF

D gene: TRBD2
J gene: TRBJ2-5
clone size: .
CDR3 length: 15
V gene: TRBV4-3
CDR3 DNA: TGCGCCAGCAGCCCGAATCCAGGGACTAAAGAGACCCAGTACTTC
CDR3 protein: CASSPNPGTKETQYF

D gene: .
J gene: TRBJ2-5
clone size: .
CDR3 length: 14
V gene: TRBV5-1
CDR3 DNA: TGCGCCAGCAGCTTGGCGGGAGTCGTGGAGACCCAGTACTTC
CDR3 protein: CASSLAGVVETQYF

D gene: .
J gene: TRBJ2-7
clone size: .
CDR3 length: 15
V gene: TRBV3-1
CDR3 DNA: TGTGCCAGCAGCCAAGTCCCCAGGGGAACCTACGAGCAGTACTTC
CDR3 protein: CASSQVPRGTYEQYF

D gene: .
J gene: TRBJ1-1
clone size: .
CDR3 length: 12
V gene: TRBV27
CDR3 DNA: TGTGCCAGCAGTTTAGCGCGCACTGAAGCTTTCTTT
CDR3 protein: CASSLARTEAFF

D gene: .
J gene: TRBJ2-1
clone size: .
CDR3 length: 13
V gene: TRBV7-9
CDR3 DNA: TGTGCCAGCCGGCCGACCATGGGCTATGAGCAGTTCTTC
CDR3 protein: CASRPTMGYEQFF

D gene: TRBD1
J gene: TRBJ2-7
clone size: .
CDR3 length: 14
V gene: TRBV20-1
CDR3 DNA: TGCAGTGCTAGAGCGGACAGGAGCTCCTACGAGCAGTACTTC
CDR3 protein: CSARADRSSYEQYF

D gene: .
J gene: TRBJ2-7
clone size: .
CDR3 length: 15
V gene: TRBV3-1
CDR3 DNA: TGTGCCAGCAGCCAATTATCTAGATACTCCTACGAGCAGTACTTC
CDR3 protein: CASSQLSRYSYEQYF

D gene: .
J gene: TRBJ2-1
clone size: .
CDR3 length: 11
V gene: TRBV16
CDR3 DNA: TGTGCCAGCAGCCCCTACGATGAGCAGTTCTTC
CDR3 protein: CASSPYDEQFF

D gene: .
J gene: TRBJ1-4
clone size: once
CDR3 length: 14
V gene: TRBV15
CDR3 DNA: TGTGCCACCAGCAGAGTTGACCCCAATGAAAAACTGTTTTTT
CDR3 protein: CATSRVDPNEKLFF

D gene: TRBD1
J gene: TRBJ1-5
clone size: once
CDR3 length: 13
V gene: TRBV2
CDR3 DNA: TGTGCCAGCAGTCCGGACAGGGCTAAGCCCCAGCATTTT
CDR3 protein: CASSPDRAKPQHF

D gene: .
J gene: TRBJ1-2
clone size: .
CDR3 length: 15
V gene: TRBV6-5
CDR3 DNA: TGTGCCAGCAGCCTTTCAGGGGCCGAAAACTATGGCTACACCTTC
CDR3 protein: CASSLSGAENYGYTF

D gene: TRBD2
J gene: TRBJ2-2
clone size: .
CDR3 length: 14
V gene: TRBV30
CDR3 DNA: TGTGCCTACCGACTAGCGGGAGGGTCCGGGGAGCTGTTTTTT
CDR3 protein: CAYRLAGGSGELFF

D gene: TRBD2
J gene: TRBJ2-1
clone size: .
CDR3 length: 14
V gene: TRBV9
CDR3 DNA: TGTGCCAGCAGAGCGGGGGGGGACTACAATGAGCAGTTCTTC
CDR3 protein: CASRAGGDYNEQFF

D gene: TRBD1
J gene: TRBJ1-3
clone size: .
CDR3 length: 16
V gene: TRBV7-9
CDR3 DNA: TGTGCCAGCAGCTTGACAGGGGGCTTGAGAGGAAACACCATATATTTT
CDR3 protein: CASSLTGGLRGNTIYF

D gene: .
J gene: TRBJ2-7
clone size: .
CDR3 length: 14
V gene: TRBV11-2
CDR3 DNA: TGTGCCAGCAGCTTAGACAGGGTCGGGCACGAGCAGTACTTC
CDR3 protein: CASSLDRVGHEQYF

D gene: TRBD1
J gene: TRBJ2-1
clone size: .
CDR3 length: 16
V gene: TRBV7-9
CDR3 DNA: TGTGCCAGCAGCTCCTACAGGGGGCGCACCTACAATGAGCAGTTCTTC
CDR3 protein: CASSSYRGRTYNEQFF

D gene: .
J gene: TRBJ2-6
clone size: .
CDR3 length: 16
V gene: TRBV6-6
CDR3 DNA: TGTGCCAGCAGTTACTATTTGAGCTCTGGGGCCAACGTCCTGACTTTC
CDR3 protein: CASSYYLSSGANVLTF

D gene: .
J gene: TRBJ2-7
clone size: .
CDR3 length: 13
V gene: TRBV20-1
CDR3 DNA: TGCAGTGCTAGGATCCGAGTTACCGACGAGCAGTACTTC
CDR3 protein: CSARIRVTDEQYF

D gene: .
J gene: TRBJ2-4
clone size: .
CDR3 length: 14
V gene: TRBV19
CDR3 DNA: TGTGCCAGTAGCCTGAGAAGTATAGGAAACATTCAGTACTTC
CDR3 protein: CASSLRSIGNIQYF

D gene: TRBD2
J gene: TRBJ2-1
clone size: once
CDR3 length: 17
V gene: TRBV20-1
CDR3 DNA: TGCAGTGCTGAGCCTTTTTTAGCGGGATGGGCCTACAATGAGCAGTTCTTC
CDR3 protein: CSAEPFLAGWAYNEQFF

D gene: .
J gene: TRBJ1-5
clone size: .
CDR3 length: 14
V gene: TRBV20-1
CDR3 DNA: TGCAGTGCTAGAGTATTGTCAGAGGATCAGCCCCAGCATTTT
CDR3 protein: CSARVLSEDQPQHF

D gene: .
J gene: TRBJ1-1
clone size: .
CDR3 length: 13
V gene: TRBV19
CDR3 DNA: TGTGCCAGTAGTATCGCGAGGAACACTGAAGCTTTCTTT
CDR3 protein: CASSIARNTEAFF

D gene: .
J gene: TRBJ2-2
clone size: .
CDR3 length: 16
V gene: TRBV20-1
CDR3 DNA: TGCAGTGCTAGAGATCGTAAGGGGACGCGAACCGGGGAGCTGTTTTTT
CDR3 protein: CSARDRKGTRTGELFF

D gene: TRBD2
J gene: TRBJ2-2
clone size: .
CDR3 length: 17
V gene: TRBV5-4
CDR3 DNA: TGTGCCAGCAGTCCAAGACTAGCGGGGTCGAACACCGGGGAGCTGTTTTTT
CDR3 protein: CASSPRLAGSNTGELFF

D gene: .
J gene: TRBJ1-1
clone size: once
CDR3 length: 14
V gene: TRBV5-1
CDR3 DNA: TGCGCCAGCAGCTTTCTTCAGGGTCCCACTGAAGCTTTCTTT
CDR3 protein: CASSFLQGPTEAFF

D gene: TRBD1
J gene: TRBJ1-1
clone size: .
CDR3 length: 12
V gene: TRBV29-1
CDR3 DNA: TGCAGCGTTGCCCCGACAGGGTCAGAAGCTTTCTTT
CDR3 protein: CSVAPTGSEAFF

D gene: TRBD1
J gene: TRBJ1-1
clone size: .
CDR3 length: 17
V gene: TRBV5-8
CDR3 DNA: TGTGCCAGCAGCTTTATCCCAGGGGGGGATTTGAACACTGAAGCTTTCTTT
CDR3 protein: CASSFIPGGDLNTEAFF

D gene: TRBD2
J gene: TRBJ2-1
clone size: .
CDR3 length: 17
V gene: TRBV23-1
CDR3 DNA: TGCGCCAGCAGTTCCGAGGGGCGGGAGGAATTGTACAATGAGCAGTTCTTC
CDR3 protein: CASSSEGREELYNEQFF

D gene: .
J gene: TRBJ2-2
clone size: .
CDR3 length: 13
V gene: TRBV2
CDR3 DNA: TGTGCCAGCATAACTAGGGGCACCGGGGAGCTGTTTTTT
CDR3 protein: CASITRGTGELFF

D gene: .
J gene: TRBJ1-1
clone size: .
CDR3 length: 13
V gene: TRBV29-1
CDR3 DNA: TGCAGCGCCGGACTGGGACGGGGGACTGAAGCTTTCTTT
CDR3 protein: CSAGLGRGTEAFF

D gene: .
J gene: TRBJ2-7
clone size: .
CDR3 length: 12
V gene: TRBV2
CDR3 DNA: TGTGCCAGCAGTGAAACGGCCTACGAGCAGTACTTC
CDR3 protein: CASSETAYEQYF

D gene: TRBD1
J gene: TRBJ2-2
clone size: .
CDR3 length: 16
V gene: TRBV30
CDR3 DNA: TGTGCCTGGAGTGGGACAGGGGGTAAAAACACCGGGGAGCTGTTTTTT
CDR3 protein: CAWSGTGGKNTGELFF

D gene: TRBD1
J gene: TRBJ1-2
clone size: .
CDR3 length: 16
V gene: TRBV20-1
CDR3 DNA: TGCAGTGCTACCCAGGGGGCGCGTAGAATTATCTATGGCTACACCTTC
CDR3 protein: CSATQGARRIIYGYTF

D gene: TRBD2
J gene: TRBJ2-7
clone size: .
CDR3 length: 15
V gene: TRBV5-1
CDR3 DNA: TGCGCCAGCAGCTTGGCGTTAGCGGGAATGGGGGAGCAGTACTTC
CDR3 protein: CASSLALAGMGEQYF

D gene: .
J gene: TRBJ2-3
clone size: .
CDR3 length: 13
V gene: TRBV27
CDR3 DNA: TGTGCCAGCAATAGAGGGAGCGGAAATACGCAGTATTTT
CDR3 protein: CASNRGSGNTQYF

D gene: TRBD2
J gene: TRBJ2-7
clone size: .
CDR3 length: 15
V gene: TRBV12-3/TRBV12-4
CDR3 DNA: TGTGCCAGCAGTCGATCTAGCGGGAGCTCCTACGAGCAGTACTTC
CDR3 protein: CASSRSSGSSYEQYF

D gene: .
J gene: TRBJ2-1
clone size: .
CDR3 length: 12
V gene: TRBV7-2
CDR3 DNA: TGTGCCAGCAGCCGCCGGAACGATGAGCAGTTCTTC
CDR3 protein: CASSRRNDEQFF

D gene: .
J gene: TRBJ2-6
clone size: .
CDR3 length: 13
V gene: TRBV10-3
CDR3 DNA: TGTGCCATCGCCCCCAATGGGGCCAACGTCCTGACTTTC
CDR3 protein: CAIAPNGANVLTF